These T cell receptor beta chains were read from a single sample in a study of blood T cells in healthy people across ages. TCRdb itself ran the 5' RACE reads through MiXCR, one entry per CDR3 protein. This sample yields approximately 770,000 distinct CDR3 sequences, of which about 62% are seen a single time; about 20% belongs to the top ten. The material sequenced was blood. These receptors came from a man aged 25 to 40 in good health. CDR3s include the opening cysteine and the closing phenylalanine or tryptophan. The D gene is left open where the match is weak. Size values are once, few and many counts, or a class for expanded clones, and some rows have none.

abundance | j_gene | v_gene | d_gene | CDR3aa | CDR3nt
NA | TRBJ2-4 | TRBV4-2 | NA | CASSNRDIQYF | TGTGCCAGCAGCAATCGGGACATTCAGTACTTC
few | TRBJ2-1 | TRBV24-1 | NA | CATSDPHQGRNEQFF | TGTGCCACCAGTGATCCCCACCAGGGGAGGAATGAGCAGTTCTTC
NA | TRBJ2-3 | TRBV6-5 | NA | CASSYQSVGEDTQYF | TGTGCCAGCAGTTACCAGAGTGTGGGAGAAGATACGCAGTATTTT
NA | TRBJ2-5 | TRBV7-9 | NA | CASSRRQQETQYF | TGTGCCAGCAGCAGAAGACAGCAAGAGACCCAGTACTTC
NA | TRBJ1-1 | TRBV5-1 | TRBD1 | CASTRGQNTEAFF | TGCGCCAGCACCAGGGGGCAGAACACTGAAGCTTTCTTT
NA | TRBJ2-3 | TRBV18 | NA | CASSTLNTDTQYF | TGTGCCAGCTCAACCCTAAACACAGATACGCAGTATTTT
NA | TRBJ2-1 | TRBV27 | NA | CASINRAGSYNEQFF | TGTGCCAGCATAAACAGGGCGGGGTCCTACAATGAGCAGTTCTTC
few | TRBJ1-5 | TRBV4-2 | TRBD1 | CASSQDPLVGGYNQPQHF | TGTGCCAGCAGCCAAGATCCCCTGGTAGGGGGCTACAATCAGCCCCAGCATTTT
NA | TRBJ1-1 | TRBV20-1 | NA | CSARDLELPTEAFF | TGCAGTGCTAGAGATCTTGAGCTCCCCACTGAAGCTTTCTTT
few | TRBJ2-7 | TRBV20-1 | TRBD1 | CSAKTGSEQYF | TGCAGTGCCAAGACAGGGTCCGAGCAGTACTTC
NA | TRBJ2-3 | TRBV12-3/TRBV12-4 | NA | CASSLWRGVSTDMQYF | TGTGCCAGCAGTTTATGGCGCGGGGTTAGCACAGATATGCAGTATTTT
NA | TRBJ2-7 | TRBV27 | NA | CANSLAAGGQYEQYF | TGTGCCAACAGTTTGGCCGCGGGGGGACAGTACGAGCAGTACTTC
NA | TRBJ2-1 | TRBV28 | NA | CASGPGTRGTSEQFF | TGTGCCAGCGGCCCCGGTACTAGGGGTACAAGTGAGCAGTTCTTC
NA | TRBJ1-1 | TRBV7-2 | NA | CASSEFKTVAEAFF | TGTGCCAGCAGCGAGTTCAAGACAGTGGCTGAAGCTTTCTTT
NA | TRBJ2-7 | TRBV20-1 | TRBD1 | CSARGDDRDYEQYF | TGCAGTGCTAGGGGGGATGACAGGGACTACGAGCAGTACTTC
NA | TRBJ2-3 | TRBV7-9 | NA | CASSFGSRIVSGDTQYF | TGTGCCAGCAGCTTTGGGAGCCGGATAGTCTCGGGAGATACGCAGTATTTT
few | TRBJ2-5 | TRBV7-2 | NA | CASSLSLQYRDRETQYF | TGTGCCAGCAGCTTATCCCTTCAGTACCGAGATAGAGAGACCCAGTACTTC
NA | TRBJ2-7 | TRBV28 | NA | CASSLLDRRQYF | TGTGCCAGCAGTTTATTAGACAGAAGGCAGTACTTC
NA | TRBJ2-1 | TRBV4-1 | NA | CASSQDQTAINEQFF | TGCGCCAGCAGCCAAGATCAGACTGCTATCAATGAGCAGTTCTTC
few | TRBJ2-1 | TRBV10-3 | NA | CAISGQPGSVNEQFF | TGTGCCATCAGTGGGCAACCGGGGTCCGTCAATGAGCAGTTCTTC
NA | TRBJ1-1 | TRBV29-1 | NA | CSVRAAMTENTEAFF | TGCAGCGTTCGGGCCGCCATGACAGAGAACACTGAAGCTTTCTTT
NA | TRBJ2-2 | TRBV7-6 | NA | CASSLSAASAQNTGELFF | TGTGCCAGCAGCTTATCAGCGGCCTCCGCTCAGAACACCGGGGAGCTGTTTTTT
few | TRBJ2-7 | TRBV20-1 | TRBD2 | CSASGLAPYEQYF | TGCAGTGCTAGCGGACTAGCGCCCTACGAGCAGTACTTC
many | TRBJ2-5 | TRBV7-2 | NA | CASSFVGGREETQYF | TGTGCCAGCAGCTTTGTCGGGGGTAGGGAAGAGACCCAGTACTTC
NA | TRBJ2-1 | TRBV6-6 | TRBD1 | CASSYSRDRGLRVEFF | TGTGCCAGCAGTTACTCGAGGGACAGGGGACTCAGGGTTGAGTTCTTC
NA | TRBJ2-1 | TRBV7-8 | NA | CASSCSSYNEQFF | TGTGCCAGCAGCTGTAGTTCCTACAATGAGCAGTTCTTC